This T cell receptor beta chain is from a study of beta chain features in type 1 diabetes. Study summary: On cell yields, gender and age, patients and healthy donors were similar. Overall study results and limits: The cDNA sequencing approach could over-represent high-TCR-expressing cells. Healthy donors had naive, central memory and Treg TCRB repertoires that appeared less similar than those seen among patients. Lower insertion and higher deletion counts appeared at VDJ junctions in type 1 diabetes patients.

Concerning this clone: Its antigen remains unknown.

The V and J ends lost 3 bases and 5 bases respectively, with 8 bases between them. Germline V gene lookup returns CDR1 MNHNS and CDR2 SASEGT. The CDR3 length is 13 residues. Sequenced material consisted of expressed TCRB transcripts (all of the isolated RNA was reverse transcribed). Some clones are missing from TCRdb's copy, which holds only in-frame ones; the method was immunoSEQ multiplex PCR. Of about 620,000 clones in the sample, 15% to 18% were seen once. The TCR originated in a young man in good health. The V gene is TRBV6-1, the J gene TRBJ1-5; D remains unclear. The sequenced sample was naive CD4+ T cells from blood. The DNA of the CDR3 is TGTGCCAGCAGTGATACCTTCTATCAGCCCCAGCATTTT. This encodes CASSDTFYQPQHF.